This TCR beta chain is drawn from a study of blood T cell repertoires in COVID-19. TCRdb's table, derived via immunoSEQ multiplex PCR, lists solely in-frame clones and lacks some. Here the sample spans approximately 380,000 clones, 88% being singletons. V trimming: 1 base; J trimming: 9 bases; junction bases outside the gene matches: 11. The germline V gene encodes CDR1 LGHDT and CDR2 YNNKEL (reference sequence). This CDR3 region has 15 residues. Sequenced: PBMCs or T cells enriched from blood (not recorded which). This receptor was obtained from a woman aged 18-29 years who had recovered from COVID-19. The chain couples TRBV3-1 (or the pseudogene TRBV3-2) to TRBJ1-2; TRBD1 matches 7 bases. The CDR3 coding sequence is TGTGCCAGCAGCCAAGCACAGGGGCCTCGGCGAAGCTACACCTTC. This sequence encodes CASSQAQGPRRSYTF.